This entry concerns a single T cell receptor beta chain. What it binds is not known. Using CD45RO/CCR7/CD25/CD127/CD95/CD27, CD4+ naive, central memory, regulatory and stem cell-like memory cells were sorted. This sample was included in a study of beta chain features in type 1 diabetes. Overall study context: Patients and healthy donors were similar in age, gender and cell yields. Findings and caveats of the study: Moderate but significant shortening of TCRB CDR3s was recorded in all four CD4+ subsets from Type 1 diabetes patients. Within patients, naive, central memory and Treg TCRB repertoires seemed more similar than within healthy donors.

Investigators reverse transcribed all isolated RNA, so they sequenced expressed TCRB transcripts. Method: immunoSEQ multiplex PCR; TCRdb's copy keeps in-frame clones and lacks some. Among 500,000 to 800,000 clones listed, 9.5% to 15% were seen once. CDR1 is LNHDA and CDR2 is SQIVND in the germline V gene (reference sequence). With 5 bases clipped from V and 7 bases from J, the junction kept 5 bases outside the gene matches. The CDR3 loop spans 14 amino acids. Sequenced sample: naive CD4+ T cells from blood. The gene calls are TRBV19 and TRBJ1-5; 10 nucleotides line up with TRBD1. The receptor's source is a man aged 30-40 years with type 1 diabetes. CDR3 DNA: TGTGCCAGTAGTGCGGGACAGGGGAGACAGCCCCAGCATTTT. This translates into CASSAGQGRQPQHF.